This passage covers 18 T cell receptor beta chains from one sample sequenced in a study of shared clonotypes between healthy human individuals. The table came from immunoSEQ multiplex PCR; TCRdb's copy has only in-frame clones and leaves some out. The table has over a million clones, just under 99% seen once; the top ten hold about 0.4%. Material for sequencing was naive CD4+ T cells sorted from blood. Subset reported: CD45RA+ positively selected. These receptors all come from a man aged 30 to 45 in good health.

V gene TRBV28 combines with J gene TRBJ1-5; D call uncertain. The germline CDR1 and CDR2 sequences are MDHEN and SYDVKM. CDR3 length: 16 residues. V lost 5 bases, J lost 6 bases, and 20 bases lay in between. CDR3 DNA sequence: TGTGCCAGCAGTCTGCCCTCACGAGGGTTCGGTCAGCCCCAGCATTTT. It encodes CASSLPSRGFGQPQHF. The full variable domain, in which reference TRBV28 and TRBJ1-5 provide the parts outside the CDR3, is DVKVTQSSRYLVKRTGEKVFLECVQDMDHENMFWYRQDPGLGLRLIYFSYDVKMKEKGDIPEGYSVSREKKERFSLILESASTNQTSMYLCASSLPSRGFGQPQHFGDGTRLSIL.

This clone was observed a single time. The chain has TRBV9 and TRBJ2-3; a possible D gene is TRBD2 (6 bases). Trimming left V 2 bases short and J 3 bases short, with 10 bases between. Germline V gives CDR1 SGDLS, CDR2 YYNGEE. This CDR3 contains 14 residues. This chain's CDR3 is CASSVLGGTDTQYF. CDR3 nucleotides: TGTGCCAGCAGCGTGTTGGGGGGTACAGATACGCAGTATTTT.

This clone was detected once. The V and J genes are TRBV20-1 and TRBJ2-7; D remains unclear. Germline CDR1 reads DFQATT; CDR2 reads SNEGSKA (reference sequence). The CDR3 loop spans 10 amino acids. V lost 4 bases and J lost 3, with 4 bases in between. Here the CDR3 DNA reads TGCAGTGCTACGAACTACGAGCAGTACTTC. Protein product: CSATNYEQYF.

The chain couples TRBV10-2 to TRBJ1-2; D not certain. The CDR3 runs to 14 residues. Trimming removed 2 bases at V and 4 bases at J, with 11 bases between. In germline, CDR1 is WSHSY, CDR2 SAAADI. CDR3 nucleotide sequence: TGCGCCAGCAGTGAGGTGAAGGAGAGCTATGGCTACACCTTC. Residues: CASSEVKESYGYTF.

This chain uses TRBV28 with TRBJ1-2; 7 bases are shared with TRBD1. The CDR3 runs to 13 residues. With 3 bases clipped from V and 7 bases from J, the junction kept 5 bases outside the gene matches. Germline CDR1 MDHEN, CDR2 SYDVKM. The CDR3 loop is CASSFKGGPGYTF. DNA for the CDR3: TGTGCCAGCAGTTTTAAAGGGGGCCCTGGCTACACCTTC.

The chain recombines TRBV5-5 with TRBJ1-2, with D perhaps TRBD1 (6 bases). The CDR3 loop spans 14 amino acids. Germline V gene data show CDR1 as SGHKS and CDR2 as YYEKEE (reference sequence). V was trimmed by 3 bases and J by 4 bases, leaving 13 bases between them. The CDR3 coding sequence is TGTGCCAGCAGCTCTACACAGGGTCCCTATGGCTACACCTTC. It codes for CASSSTQGPYGYTF.

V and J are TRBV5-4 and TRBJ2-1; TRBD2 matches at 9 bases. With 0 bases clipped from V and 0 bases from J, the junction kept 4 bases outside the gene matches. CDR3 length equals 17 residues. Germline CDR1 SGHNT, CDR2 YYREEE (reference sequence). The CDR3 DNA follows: TGTGCCAGCAGCTTGGAGTTAGCGGGAGACTCCTACAATGAGCAGTTCTTC. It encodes CASSLELAGDSYNEQFF.

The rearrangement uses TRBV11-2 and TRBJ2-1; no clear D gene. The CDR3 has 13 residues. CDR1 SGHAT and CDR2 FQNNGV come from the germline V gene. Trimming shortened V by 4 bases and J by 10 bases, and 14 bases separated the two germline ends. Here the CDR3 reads CASSSWTRWEQFF. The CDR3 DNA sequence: TGTGCCAGCAGCTCCTGGACCCGTTGGGAGCAGTTCTTC.

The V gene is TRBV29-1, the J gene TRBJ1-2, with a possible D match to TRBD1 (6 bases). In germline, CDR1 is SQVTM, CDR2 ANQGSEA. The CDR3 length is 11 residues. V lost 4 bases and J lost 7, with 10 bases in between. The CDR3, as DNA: TGCAGCGTTGCGGGGGCGCTTGGCTACACCTTC. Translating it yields CSVAGALGYTF.

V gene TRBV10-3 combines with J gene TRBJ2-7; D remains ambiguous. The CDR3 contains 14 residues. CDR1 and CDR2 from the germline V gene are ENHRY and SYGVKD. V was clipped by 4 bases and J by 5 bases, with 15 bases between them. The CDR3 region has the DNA TGTGCCATCAGTGGTAGAGGAACTGGGGACGAGCAGTACTTC. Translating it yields CAISGRGTGDEQYF.

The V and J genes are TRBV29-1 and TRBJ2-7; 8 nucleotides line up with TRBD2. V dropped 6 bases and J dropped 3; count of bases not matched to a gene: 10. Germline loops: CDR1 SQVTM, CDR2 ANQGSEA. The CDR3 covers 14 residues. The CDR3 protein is CSVLGLAGLYEQYF. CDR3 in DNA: TGCAGCGTCCTCGGGCTAGCGGGTCTCTACGAGCAGTACTTC.

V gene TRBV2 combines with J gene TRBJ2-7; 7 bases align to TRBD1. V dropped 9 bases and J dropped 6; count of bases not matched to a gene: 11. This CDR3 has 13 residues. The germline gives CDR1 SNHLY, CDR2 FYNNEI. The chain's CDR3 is CAREVEGASEQYF. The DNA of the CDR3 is TGTGCCAGAGAAGTCGAGGGGGCAAGCGAGCAGTACTTC.

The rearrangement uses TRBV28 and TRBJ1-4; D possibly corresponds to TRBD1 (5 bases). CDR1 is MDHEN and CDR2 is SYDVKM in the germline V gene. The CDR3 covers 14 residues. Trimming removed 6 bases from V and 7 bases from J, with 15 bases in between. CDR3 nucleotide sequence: TGTGCCAGCAGCCCAGCGGGGCGGGTTGAAAAACTGTTTTTT. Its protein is CASSPAGRVEKLFF.

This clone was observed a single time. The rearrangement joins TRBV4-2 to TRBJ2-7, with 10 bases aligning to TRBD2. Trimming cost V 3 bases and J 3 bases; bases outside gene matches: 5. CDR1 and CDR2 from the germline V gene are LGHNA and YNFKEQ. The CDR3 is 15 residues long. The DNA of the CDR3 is TGTGCCAGCAGCCACCGCGGGACTAGCGACTACGAGCAGTACTTC. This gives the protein CASSHRGTSDYEQYF.

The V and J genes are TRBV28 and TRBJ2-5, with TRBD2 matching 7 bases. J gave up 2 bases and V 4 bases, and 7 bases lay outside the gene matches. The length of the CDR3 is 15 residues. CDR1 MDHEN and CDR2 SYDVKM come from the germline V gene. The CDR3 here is CASSSAMGGQETQYF. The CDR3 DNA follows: TGTGCCAGCAGTTCCGCCATGGGGGGGCAAGAGACCCAGTACTTC.

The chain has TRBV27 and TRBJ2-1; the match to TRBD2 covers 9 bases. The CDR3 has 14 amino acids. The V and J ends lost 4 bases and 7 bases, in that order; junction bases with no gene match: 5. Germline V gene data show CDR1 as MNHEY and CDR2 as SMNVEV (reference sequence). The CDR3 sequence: CASSSGLARNEQFF. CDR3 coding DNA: TGTGCCAGCAGTTCAGGACTAGCGCGTAATGAGCAGTTCTTC.

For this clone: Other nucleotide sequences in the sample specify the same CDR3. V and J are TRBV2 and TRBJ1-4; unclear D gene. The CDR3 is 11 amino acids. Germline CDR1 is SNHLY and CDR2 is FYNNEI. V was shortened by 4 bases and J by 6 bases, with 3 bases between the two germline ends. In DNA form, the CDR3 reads TGTGCCAGCAGTGGGCATGAAAAACTGTTTTTT. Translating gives CASSGHEKLFF.

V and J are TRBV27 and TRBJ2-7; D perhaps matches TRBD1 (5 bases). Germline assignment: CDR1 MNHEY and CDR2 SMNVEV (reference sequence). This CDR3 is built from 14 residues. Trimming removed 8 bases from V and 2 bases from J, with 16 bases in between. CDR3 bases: TGTGCCAGCCTGGACATTCAGAAACCCTACGAGCAGTACTTC. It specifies CASLDIQKPYEQYF.